The clone carrying this TCR beta chain was counted at least ten times. No antigen is known for it. Germline V gene sequence: CDR1 MNHNS, CDR2 SASEGT. Trimming took off 6 bases at V and 0 bases at J, with 11 bases between the two ends. The length of the CDR3 is 14 residues. The sample originates from a study of regulatory T cells in long-lasting Graves disease. The time point was: newly diagnosed GD, antithyroid drugs for less than 3 months. From RNA extracted from PBMCs, the TCR library was made. Researchers made TCR beta libraries by using iRepertoire HTBI primers and running Arm-PCR on CDR3 regions. TCRdb analysed the multiplex PCR reads with MiXCR anew, one entry per CDR3 protein. Of around 480,000 distinct CDR3 sequences listed, about 16% are singletons. The study, taken as a whole, reports: There was favoring of TRBV28, TRBJ1-2 and TRBJ2-5 in persistent disease.

These same data were also listed under a study on T cells in Graves' hyperthyroidism and ophthalmopathy. That work adds: Diagnoses were established using clinical symptoms, serum thyroxine and TRAb, thyroid ultrasound and orbital computed tomography. When the TCR CDR3 underwent first-round RT-PCR, the HTBI primer set was used. Ophthalmopathy could be told apart from stable hyperthyroidism with a 13 V-J model.

This sequence joins TRBV6-1 and TRBJ1-1; D is unresolved. The sequence was obtained from a woman aged 35 to 59 with Graves disease. The source was peripheral blood mononuclear cells (PBMCs), collected at new diagnosis, from a patient treated with antithyroid drugs. CDR3 nucleotide sequence: TGTGCCAGCAGACCCTTGCATATGAACACTGAAGCTTTCTTT. Its translation is CASRPLHMNTEAFF.